These 6 T cell receptor beta chains share one sample of origin, sequenced in a study of shared clonotypes between healthy human individuals. Only in-frame clones appear in the TCRdb table, and some are missing; sequencing was by immunoSEQ multiplex PCR. The repertoire has about 680,000 clones, approximately 73% of them found once; the top ten carry roughly 1.9%. The specimen sequenced was memory CD4+ T cells sorted from blood. Subset described: CD45RA-negative fraction. The receptors here all came from a woman between 25 and 40 years old in good health.

This chain links TRBV30 with TRBJ1-2; D not resolved. CDR1 is GTSNPN, CDR2 SVGIG, per germline (reference sequence). This CDR3 is 12 amino acids long. V dropped 4 bases and J dropped 8 bases, with 14 bases sitting between them. This CDR3 is CAWTNGIAGYTF. CDR3 bases: TGTGCCTGGACCAACGGGATTGCGGGCTACACCTTC.

The rearrangement uses TRBV5-1 and TRBJ2-2; D gene uncertain. V lost 0 bases and J 0 bases, leaving 9 bases between the germline ends. There are 16 residues in the CDR3. CDR1 is SGHRS and CDR2 is YFSETQ in the germline V gene. CDR3 in DNA: TGCGCCAGCAGCTTGGCCGGTAGGCCGAACACCGGGGAGCTGTTTTTT. Protein: CASSLAGRPNTGELFF.

The V gene is TRBV6-6, the J gene TRBJ1-2; possibly TRBD1 for D (5 bases). The CDR3 covers 15 residues. V gave up 0 bases and J gave up 4 bases, with 12 bases separating them. CDR1 is MNHNY and CDR2 is SVGAGI in the germline V gene (reference sequence). DNA for the CDR3: TGTGCCAGCAGTTACTCTGGCGGGGGGACCTATGGCTACACCTTC. It encodes CASSYSGGGTYGYTF.

The chain uses TRBV11-3 and TRBJ2-1, with 8 nucleotides matching TRBD1. CDR3 length equals 15 residues. After removal of 5 bases from V and 11 bases from J, the junction contained 14 bases not matched to a gene. The germline CDR1 and CDR2 sequences are SGHNT and YENEEA. DNA of the CDR3: TGTGCCAGCAGCCTTGATTCCGGGACAGGTCTTAAGCAGTTCTTC. It specifies CASSLDSGTGLKQFF.

The chain is built from TRBV20-1 and TRBJ1-1; D gene unclear. CDR1 is DFQATT and CDR2 is SNEGSKA in the germline V gene (reference sequence). CDR3 size: 11 residues. V lost 3 bases and J 5 bases, leaving 7 bases between the germline ends. The CDR3 region has the DNA TGCAGTGCTAGGAGCAGAACTGAAGCTTTCTTT. Protein: CSARSRTEAFF.

This rearrangement joins TRBV7-6 to TRBJ2-3; D is ambiguous. V dropped 10 bases and J dropped 0 bases, with 8 bases sitting between them. Germline V gene sequence: CDR1 SGHVS, CDR2 FNYEAQ. The CDR3 extends over 12 amino acids. The CDR3 loop reads CATQASTDTQYF. The CDR3 region has the DNA TGTGCCACCCAGGCTAGCACAGATACGCAGTATTTT.